This T cell receptor (beta chain) was documented in a study of cytomegalovirus exposure and HLA in healthy donors. Whole-study context: Falling in the Caucasian-associated ancestry cluster were 81% of approximately 400 genotyped donors.

Of note for this clone: What it recognizes is unknown.

Broader study findings: Some segments of the V type, notably TRBV6-2 and TRBV6-3, were excluded as indistinguishable. Donor immune exposure was known only as CMV serostatus. Productive status was seen about 87% or about 30% of the time for most TCR beta V segments in an earlier analysis.

This CDR3 contains 15 residues. Per the germline V gene, CDR1 is SGHRS and CDR2 is YFSETQ. Losses at the gene ends were 0 bases for V and 7 bases for J; bases not matched to a gene: 2. PCR amplification relied on 60 Vbeta primers (plus 13 Jbeta primers). TCRdb's copy holds only in-frame clones and misses some; the assay was immunoSEQ multiplex PCR. The data hold roughly 100,000 clones, with roughly 74% observed a single time. The sequenced sample was PBMCs. This chain connects TRBV5-1 to TRBJ2-1; 12 bases line up with TRBD2. The clonotype was recovered from a woman younger than 30 in good health and CMV-seropositive. CDR3: CASSLGLAGGNEQFF. The DNA for the CDR3 is TGCGCCAGCAGCTTGGGGCTAGCGGGAGGGAATGAGCAGTTCTTC.